These 2 T cell receptor beta chains originate from one sample sequenced in a study of CD8+ T cells in alopecia areata. Markers including CD4, CD8alpha, NKG2D and NKG2ACE guided sorting of pooled cutaneous lymph node cells. RNA was extracted and reverse transcribed into cDNA as the sequencing template. Using immunoSEQ multiplex PCR, the repertoire was profiled, and TCRdb retains in-frame clones only, with some absent. Found here are about 300,000 clones, no singletons; the ten largest cover about 1.1%. The sample consisted of CD4+ T cells sorted from a lymph node. These receptors all come from a C3H/HeJ mouse with alopecia areata. MHC haplotype: H2-k.

Comment on this clone: Mouse names are used for the genes. Read coverage stops 4 residues before the CDR3 terminus; the germline J gene supplies the remainder. The same CDR3 arises from other DNA sequences in this sample as well. This chain connects TRBV13-2 to TRBJ2-5; D perhaps matches TRBD2 (6 bases). The CDR3 is made up of 12 amino acids. V was pared by 5 bases and J by 3 bases, with 7 bases between. Germline CDR1 is NNHNN and CDR2 is SYGAGS (reference sequence). CDR3 loop: CASGLGQDTQYF. The sequenced CDR3 bases are TGTGCCAGCGGACTGGGACAAGAC.

This clone was seen a handful of times. Gene names are the mouse ones. The missing CDR3 end, 4 residues past where the read stops, is filled in from the germline J gene. This chain uses TRBV13-1 with TRBJ1-1; TRBD1 is a possible D gene (5 bases). Germline CDR1 is NSHNY and CDR2 is SYGAGN. The CDR3 has 12 residues. CDR3 DNA (partial): TGTGCCAGCAGAACGGGACTGTCA. It codes for CASRTGLS. In full, the CDR3 is CASRTGLSEVFF.